These T cell receptor beta chains were read from a single sample in a study of identical twins. Each CDR3 protein gets one entry after TCRdb re-called the 5' RACE reads with MiXCR. The sample lists about 150,000 distinct CDR3 sequences; roughly 3.2% were seen once. Sequencing was carried out using memory T cells sorted from blood. The receptors originated from a man aged 18 to 29 in good health. Each CDR3 is given with its conserved first and last residue. A D gene is named only where the DNA matches it firmly. Only some rows state a clone size, as once, few, many or a class for expanded clones.

v_call	j_call	d_call	clone_size	cdr3_aa	cdr3_nt
TRBV20-1	TRBJ2-2	NA	many	CSARDQQRSTGELFF	TGCAGTGCTAGAGATCAACAGCGATCCACCGGGGAGCTGTTTTTT
TRBV7-7	TRBJ2-7	NA	many	CASSSQRTTGCKYF	TGTGCCAGCAGCTCCCAGCGGACCACAGGTTGCAAGTACTTC
TRBV7-2	TRBJ2-1	NA	many	CASSQDSGLGSYNEQFF	TGTGCCAGCAGTCAAGATTCCGGGCTCGGCTCCTACAATGAGCAGTTCTTC
TRBV7-9	TRBJ1-2	NA	few	CASSRYQGNYGYTF	TGTGCCAGCAGCCGATACCAGGGAAACTATGGCTACACCTTC
TRBV27	TRBJ1-6	NA	many	CASSRHENSPLHF	TGTGCCAGCAGCCGACATGAAAATTCACCCCTCCACTTT
TRBV19	TRBJ2-1	TRBD2	many	CASSIVLAGNEQFF	TGTGCCAGTAGTATCGTACTAGCGGGTAATGAGCAGTTCTTC
TRBV27	TRBJ2-2	TRBD2	NA	CASRPLAGANTGELFF	TGTGCCAGCAGGCCTCTAGCGGGAGCGAACACCGGGGAGCTGTTTTTT
TRBV11-2	TRBJ2-1	TRBD2	many	CASTSASGRVAYNEQFF	TGTGCCAGCACCTCCGCCAGCGGGAGGGTCGCCTACAATGAGCAGTTCTTC
TRBV15	TRBJ1-5	NA	NA	CATSRVRGSNQPQHF	TGTGCCACCAGCAGAGTCCGGGGTAGCAATCAGCCCCAGCATTTT
TRBV28	TRBJ1-6	TRBD1	many	CASSFSRGLYNSPLHF	TGTGCCAGCAGTTTTAGTAGGGGGCTCTATAATTCACCCCTCCACTTT
TRBV20-1	TRBJ2-5	NA	many	CSAPRGQETQYF	TGCAGTGCTCCCAGGGGTCAAGAGACCCAGTACTTC
TRBV11-1	TRBJ1-2	TRBD1	many	CASSGSGTGDGYTF	TGTGCCAGCAGCGGGTCCGGGACAGGGGATGGCTACACCTTC
TRBV20-1	TRBJ2-3	NA	many	CSGEDTDTQYF	TGCAGTGGGGAAGACACAGATACGCAGTATTTT
TRBV5-8	TRBJ2-7	NA	many	CASSPKVGIRPYEQYF	TGTGCCAGCAGCCCGAAAGTCGGGATTCGTCCTTACGAGCAGTACTTC
TRBV20-1	TRBJ2-1	NA	many	CSARGIIANEQFF	TGCAGTGCTAGAGGTATAATAGCCAATGAGCAGTTCTTC
TRBV11-2	TRBJ2-1	TRBD2	many	CASSPGGLAHNEQFF	TGTGCCAGCAGCCCGGGGGGACTAGCCCACAATGAGCAGTTCTTC
TRBV12-3/TRBV12-4	TRBJ2-5	NA	many	CASSRDQGETQYF	TGTGCCAGCAGCCGGGACCAGGGGGAGACCCAGTACTTC
TRBV20-1	TRBJ2-1	NA	many	CSASDLRWNEQFF	TGCAGTGCTAGCGACCTAAGGTGGAATGAGCAGTTCTTC
TRBV12-3/TRBV12-4	TRBJ2-1	NA	many	CASVPSSSDEQFF	TGTGCCAGCGTACCTAGCTCCTCGGATGAGCAGTTCTTC
TRBV7-6	TRBJ2-2	TRBD2	many	CASSQAWASGRNTGELFF	TGTGCCAGCAGCCAAGCTTGGGCTAGCGGGAGGAACACCGGGGAGCTGTTTTTT
TRBV25-1	TRBJ1-2	NA	NA	CASSERRGYGYTF	TGTGCCAGCAGTGAAAGAAGGGGATATGGCTACACCTTC
TRBV5-1	TRBJ2-5	NA	many	CASSLARLSQETQYF	TGCGCCAGCAGCCTCGCCAGACTTTCACAAGAGACCCAGTACTTC
TRBV7-6	TRBJ2-5	TRBD2	many	CASSYGLAGFTETQYF	TGTGCCAGCAGCTATGGACTAGCGGGATTTACGGAGACCCAGTACTTC
TRBV7-3	TRBJ2-5	NA	many	CASSPGTMAETQYF	TGTGCCAGCAGCCCGGGGACGATGGCAGAGACCCAGTACTTC
TRBV11-3	TRBJ2-1	TRBD2	many	CASSIAGLSYNEQFF	TGTGCCAGCAGCATAGCGGGCCTCTCCTACAATGAGCAGTTCTTC
TRBV7-3	TRBJ2-7	NA	few	CASSYRSGEQYF	TGTGCCAGCAGTTACAGATCGGGCGAGCAGTACTTC
TRBV29-1	TRBJ2-1	TRBD2	NA	CTSSGGYNEQFF	TGCACCTCTAGCGGGGGTTACAATGAGCAGTTCTTC
TRBV6-1	TRBJ1-1	NA	many	CASSDGGGSEAFF	TGTGCCAGCAGTGACGGGGGGGGCAGTGAAGCTTTCTTT
TRBV7-3	TRBJ2-1	NA	many	CASSLADGNEQFF	TGTGCCAGCAGCTTAGCGGACGGCAATGAGCAGTTCTTC
TRBV3-1	TRBJ2-2	NA	many	CASSIRTPGGELFF	TGTGCCAGCAGTATTCGAACACCCGGCGGGGAGCTGTTTTTT
TRBV28	TRBJ2-5	TRBD2	many	CASSPWTSGRQETQYF	TGTGCCAGCAGCCCTTGGACTAGCGGGAGGCAAGAGACCCAGTACTTC
TRBV28	TRBJ2-7	TRBD1	many	CASSPSGTGVHEQYF	TGTGCCAGCAGCCCATCCGGGACAGGGGTCCACGAGCAGTACTTC
TRBV4-3	TRBJ2-4	NA	many	CASSQDRLYQNIQYF	TGCGCCAGCAGCCAAGACAGGTTGTACCAAAACATTCAGTACTTC
TRBV20-1	TRBJ2-3	NA	many	CSAKTDTQYF	TGCAGTGCCAAAACAGATACGCAGTATTTT
TRBV19	TRBJ1-2	NA	many	CASKDTTGGYTF	TGTGCCAGTAAGGACACCACGGGTGGCTACACCTTC
TRBV20-1	TRBJ2-3	NA	many	CSASLAATDTQYF	TGCAGTGCTAGTCTAGCAGCAACAGATACGCAGTATTTT
TRBV7-8	TRBJ2-1	TRBD2	many	CASRQTSGTTNYNEQFF	TGTGCCAGCAGGCAAACCTCCGGGACTACAAACTACAATGAGCAGTTCTTC
TRBV3-1	TRBJ2-1	TRBD1	many	CASSQGWDRGGNEQFF	TGTGCCAGCAGCCAAGGATGGGACAGGGGAGGCAATGAGCAGTTCTTC
TRBV9	TRBJ2-1	NA	many	CASSPSGASSYNEQFF	TGTGCCAGCAGCCCATCAGGGGCCAGCTCCTACAATGAGCAGTTCTTC
TRBV3-1	TRBJ2-1	TRBD1	many	CASSQRDRALQTKFF	TGTGCCAGCAGCCAGAGAGACAGGGCCCTACAAACAAAGTTCTTC
TRBV4-2	TRBJ2-7	NA	many	CASSQGLGTGEQYF	TGTGCCAGCAGCCAAGGACTGGGGACCGGCGAGCAGTACTTC
TRBV30	TRBJ1-1	NA	NA	CAWRNPRNTEAFF	TGTGCCTGGAGGAACCCGCGGAACACTGAAGCTTTCTTT
TRBV12-3/TRBV12-4	TRBJ2-3	NA	many	CASSRRSGDTQYF	TGTGCCAGCTCCAGGCGGAGCGGGGATACGCAGTATTTT
TRBV7-8	TRBJ2-7	NA	many	CASSLVVDVYEQYF	TGTGCCAGCAGCTTAGTGGTAGATGTCTACGAGCAGTACTTC
TRBV5-1	TRBJ2-3	NA	many	CASNPGGGAFTDTQYF	TGCGCCAGCAACCCCGGTGGGGGGGCCTTCACAGATACGCAGTATTTT
TRBV7-8	TRBJ2-2	TRBD2	many	CASSLTPSGRPGFNTGELFF	TGTGCCAGCAGCTTAACCCCTAGCGGGAGACCCGGGTTCAACACCGGGGAGCTGTTTTTT
TRBV10-3	TRBJ2-5	TRBD2	many	CAISAVSGIQTQYF	TGTGCCATCAGTGCGGTGAGCGGGATACAGACCCAGTACTTC
TRBV24-1	TRBJ2-5	NA	many	CATSDSAPTPEETQYF	TGTGCCACCAGTGATTCTGCCCCAACTCCCGAAGAGACCCAGTACTTC